The 14 T cell receptor beta chains in this list originate from one sample, sequenced in a study of cytomegalovirus exposure and HLA in healthy donors. A multiplex PCR was run with 60 Vbeta primers and 13 Jbeta primers. Clones were sequenced by immunoSEQ multiplex PCR, and TCRdb holds only the in-frame ones, with some missing. The sample carries about 160,000 clones, less than 90% recorded once. The sample was PBMCs. These receptors were collected from a male donor in good health and CMV-seropositive.

The CDR3 DNA reads TGTGCCAGCAGCCTTACAGGGGCTATTCGTCAAGAGACCCAGTACTTC. It encodes CASSLTGAIRQETQYF. The chain joins TRBV27 to TRBJ2-5, with 7 bases matching TRBD1. The ends lost 6 bases at V and 2 bases at J; junction bases unmatched: 12. CDR3 length: 16 amino acids. Germline V gene sequence: CDR1 MNHEY, CDR2 SMNVEV (reference sequence).

The genes are TRBV7-9 and TRBJ1-5; 8 bases match TRBD1. The CDR3 contains 17 residues. CDR1 is SEHNR, CDR2 FQNEAQ, per germline (reference sequence). V was clipped by 2 bases and J by 3 bases; unmatched bases: 9. Here the CDR3 DNA reads TGTGCCAGCAGCTTATCCTCCAGGGGGCTATCCAATCAGCCCCAGCATTTT. As protein: CASSLSSRGLSNQPQHF.

This sequence joins TRBV9 and TRBJ2-6, with D perhaps TRBD1 (5 bases). CDR1 is SGDLS and CDR2 is YYNGEE in the germline V gene. Trimming shortened V by 4 bases and J by 0 bases, and 8 bases separated the two germline ends. This CDR3 has 15 amino acids. The CDR3 protein is CASSTGSSGANVLTF. The DNA of the CDR3 is TGTGCCAGCAGCACAGGTTCCTCTGGGGCCAACGTCCTGACTTTC.

This chain links TRBV7-6 with TRBJ1-2, with a weak D call TRBD1 (6 bases). V lost 4 bases to trimming and J lost 5 bases, with 11 bases between them. This CDR3 contains 13 residues. Germline CDR1 is SGHVS and CDR2 is FNYEAQ. CDR3 DNA: TGTGCCAGCAGCTCGGGGGGCGGATATGGCTACACCTTC. Its protein is CASSSGGGYGYTF.

The chain has TRBV11-3 and TRBJ2-7; D might be TRBD1 (6 bases). The V gene lost 7 bases and the J gene lost 3 bases, with 16 bases spanning the gap. The V gene's germline CDR1 is SGHNT and CDR2 YENEEA. The CDR3 sequence is 14 residues long. This CDR3 is CASKSGTSNYEQYF. The CDR3 DNA follows: TGTGCCAGCAAATCCGGGACATCCAACTACGAGCAGTACTTC.

J is TRBJ2-5 and V is TRBV7-9; D ambiguous. Germline loops: CDR1 SEHNR, CDR2 FQNEAQ (reference sequence). The CDR3 is 15 amino acids. V dropped 2 bases and J dropped 7 bases, with 17 bases sitting between them. CDR3 sequence: CASSLPLWQLGTQYF. CDR3 bases: TGTGCCAGCAGCTTACCGCTGTGGCAGCTAGGGACCCAGTACTTC.

The chain couples TRBV29-1 to TRBJ2-4; D is possibly TRBD1 (7 bases). The ends were cut back, 3 bases at V and 6 bases at J, with 21 bases in the middle. The CDR3 contains 16 residues. CDR1 and CDR2 (germline): SQVTM, ANQGSEA. The CDR3 DNA is TGCAGCGTTGATGGGGTTCAGGGGGGCCCCCTAAACATTCAGTACTTC. Amino acids: CSVDGVQGGPLNIQYF.

The V and J genes are TRBV19 and TRBJ1-5; 8 bases match TRBD1. V shed 5 bases and J 4 bases; nucleotides not matched to a gene: 4. The V gene's germline CDR1 is LNHDA and CDR2 SQIVND (reference sequence). The CDR3 totals 14 residues. CDR3 sequence: CASSYRGYNQPQHF. The CDR3 DNA is TGTGCCAGTAGTTACAGGGGGTATAATCAGCCCCAGCATTTT.

This sequence joins TRBV9 and TRBJ1-6; possible D gene TRBD1, 5 bases. V was trimmed by 0 bases and J by 8 bases, leaving 9 bases between them. The germline CDR1 and CDR2 sequences are SGDLS and YYNGEE. This CDR3 contains 14 residues. In DNA form, the CDR3 reads TGTGCCAGCAGCGTAGGGGACTTTCATTCACCCCTCCACTTT. It yields the protein CASSVGDFHSPLHF. The full variable domain, rest sourced from reference TRBV9 and TRBJ1-6, is DSGVTQTPKHLITATGQRVTLRCSPRSGDLSVYWYQQSLDQGLQFLIQYYNGEERAKGNILERFSAQQFPDLHSELNLSSLELGDSALYFCASSVGDFHSPLHFGNGTRLTVT.

The rearrangement joins TRBV7-9 to TRBJ1-3; D gene ambiguous. The CDR3 runs to 13 residues. V lost 11 bases, J lost 6 bases, and 17 bases lay in between. Germline loops: CDR1 SEHNR, CDR2 FQNEAQ (reference sequence). CDR3 protein: CAQPAVSENTIYF. The CDR3 DNA reads as TGTGCCCAACCGGCGGTGTCGGAAAACACCATATATTTT.

This chain connects TRBV30 to TRBJ1-4; D uncertain. In germline, CDR1 is GTSNPN, CDR2 SVGIG (reference sequence). V gave up 0 bases and J gave up 6 bases, with 11 bases separating them. CDR3 length: 14 residues. The CDR3 DNA follows: TGTGCCTGGAGTGTTCGGGGTCTTCATGAAAAACTGTTTTTT. Translated: CAWSVRGLHEKLFF.

The table lists this clone with a few counts. CDR3 in amino acids: CASSFRTSGVSTDTQYF. The DNA of the CDR3 is TGTGCCAGCAGCTTTCGGACTAGCGGAGTTAGCACAGATACGCAGTATTTT. V is TRBV5-8 and J is TRBJ2-3, with TRBD2 identical over 10 bases. Germline lookup yields CDR1 SGHTS and CDR2 YDEGEE. V shed 2 bases and J 0 bases; nucleotides not matched to a gene: 6. This CDR3 spans 17 amino acids.

The chain carries TRBV5-4 and TRBJ2-7, with D perhaps matching TRBD1 (6 bases). The CDR3 totals 15 residues. CDR1 is SGHNT, CDR2 YYREEE, per germline (reference sequence). The ends were cut back, 0 bases at V and 3 bases at J, with 13 bases in the middle. This CDR3 is CASSLGRGLNYEQYF. The CDR3 DNA reads TGTGCCAGCAGCTTGGGCAGGGGCCTAAACTACGAGCAGTACTTC.

V usage is TRBV5-1 and J usage is TRBJ2-3, with 11 nucleotides matching TRBD2. The CDR3 runs 18 residues. Losses at the gene ends were 0 bases for V and 0 bases for J; bases not matched to a gene: 6. Germline lookup yields CDR1 SGHRS and CDR2 YFSETQ. CDR3 sequence (DNA): TGCGCCAGCAGCTTGGGACTAGCGGGGATGTTAAGCACAGATACGCAGTATTTT. Its translation: CASSLGLAGMLSTDTQYF. Together with reference TRBV5-1 and TRBJ2-3, the CDR3 gives the full variable domain: KAGVTQTPRYLIKTRGQQVTLSCSPISGHRSVSWYQQTPGQGLQFLFEYFSETQRNKGNFPGRFSGRQFSNSRSEMNVSTLELGDSALYLCASSLGLAGMLSTDTQYFGPGTRLTVL.